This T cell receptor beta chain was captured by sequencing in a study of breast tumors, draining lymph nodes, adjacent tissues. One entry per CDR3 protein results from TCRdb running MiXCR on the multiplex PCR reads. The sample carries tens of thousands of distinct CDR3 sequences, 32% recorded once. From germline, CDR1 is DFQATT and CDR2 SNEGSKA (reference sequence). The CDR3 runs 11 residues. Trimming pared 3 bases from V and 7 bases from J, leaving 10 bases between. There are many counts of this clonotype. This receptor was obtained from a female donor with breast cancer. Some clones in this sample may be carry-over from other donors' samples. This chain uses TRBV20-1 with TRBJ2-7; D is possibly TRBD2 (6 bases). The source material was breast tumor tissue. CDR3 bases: TGCAGTGCTAGCGGGAGTGGGGAGCAGTACTTC. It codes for CSASGSGEQYF.